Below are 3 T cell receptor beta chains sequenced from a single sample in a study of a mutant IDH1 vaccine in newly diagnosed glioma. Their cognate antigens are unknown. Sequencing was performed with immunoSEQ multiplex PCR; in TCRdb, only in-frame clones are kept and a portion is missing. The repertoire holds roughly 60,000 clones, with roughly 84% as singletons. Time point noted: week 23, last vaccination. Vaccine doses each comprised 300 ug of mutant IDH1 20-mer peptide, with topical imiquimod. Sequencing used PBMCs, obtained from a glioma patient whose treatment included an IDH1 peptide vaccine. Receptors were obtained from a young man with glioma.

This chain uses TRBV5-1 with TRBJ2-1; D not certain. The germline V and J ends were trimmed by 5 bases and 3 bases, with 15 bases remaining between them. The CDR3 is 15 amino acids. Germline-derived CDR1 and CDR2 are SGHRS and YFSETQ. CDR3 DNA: TGCGCCAGCAGACAAGTTAGCTCTTTCTACAATGAGCAGTTCTTC. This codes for CASRQVSSFYNEQFF.

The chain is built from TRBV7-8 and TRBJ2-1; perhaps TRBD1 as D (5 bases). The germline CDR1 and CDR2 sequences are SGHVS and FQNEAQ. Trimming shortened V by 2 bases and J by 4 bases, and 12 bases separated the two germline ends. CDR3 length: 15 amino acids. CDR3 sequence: CASSLLAGKYNEQFF. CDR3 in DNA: TGTGCCAGCAGCTTATTAGCAGGGAAATACAATGAGCAGTTCTTC.

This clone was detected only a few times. CDR3 in amino acids: CASSSPQGGPYEQYF. The CDR3 DNA reads TGTGCCAGCAGCTCCCCACAGGGTGGGCCCTACGAGCAGTACTTC. The chain joins TRBV11-2 to TRBJ2-7; D is possibly TRBD1 (6 bases). This CDR3 is built from 15 residues. CDR1 is SGHAT and CDR2 is FQNNGV in the germline V gene. Trimming took off 4 bases at V and 2 bases at J, with 15 bases between the two ends.